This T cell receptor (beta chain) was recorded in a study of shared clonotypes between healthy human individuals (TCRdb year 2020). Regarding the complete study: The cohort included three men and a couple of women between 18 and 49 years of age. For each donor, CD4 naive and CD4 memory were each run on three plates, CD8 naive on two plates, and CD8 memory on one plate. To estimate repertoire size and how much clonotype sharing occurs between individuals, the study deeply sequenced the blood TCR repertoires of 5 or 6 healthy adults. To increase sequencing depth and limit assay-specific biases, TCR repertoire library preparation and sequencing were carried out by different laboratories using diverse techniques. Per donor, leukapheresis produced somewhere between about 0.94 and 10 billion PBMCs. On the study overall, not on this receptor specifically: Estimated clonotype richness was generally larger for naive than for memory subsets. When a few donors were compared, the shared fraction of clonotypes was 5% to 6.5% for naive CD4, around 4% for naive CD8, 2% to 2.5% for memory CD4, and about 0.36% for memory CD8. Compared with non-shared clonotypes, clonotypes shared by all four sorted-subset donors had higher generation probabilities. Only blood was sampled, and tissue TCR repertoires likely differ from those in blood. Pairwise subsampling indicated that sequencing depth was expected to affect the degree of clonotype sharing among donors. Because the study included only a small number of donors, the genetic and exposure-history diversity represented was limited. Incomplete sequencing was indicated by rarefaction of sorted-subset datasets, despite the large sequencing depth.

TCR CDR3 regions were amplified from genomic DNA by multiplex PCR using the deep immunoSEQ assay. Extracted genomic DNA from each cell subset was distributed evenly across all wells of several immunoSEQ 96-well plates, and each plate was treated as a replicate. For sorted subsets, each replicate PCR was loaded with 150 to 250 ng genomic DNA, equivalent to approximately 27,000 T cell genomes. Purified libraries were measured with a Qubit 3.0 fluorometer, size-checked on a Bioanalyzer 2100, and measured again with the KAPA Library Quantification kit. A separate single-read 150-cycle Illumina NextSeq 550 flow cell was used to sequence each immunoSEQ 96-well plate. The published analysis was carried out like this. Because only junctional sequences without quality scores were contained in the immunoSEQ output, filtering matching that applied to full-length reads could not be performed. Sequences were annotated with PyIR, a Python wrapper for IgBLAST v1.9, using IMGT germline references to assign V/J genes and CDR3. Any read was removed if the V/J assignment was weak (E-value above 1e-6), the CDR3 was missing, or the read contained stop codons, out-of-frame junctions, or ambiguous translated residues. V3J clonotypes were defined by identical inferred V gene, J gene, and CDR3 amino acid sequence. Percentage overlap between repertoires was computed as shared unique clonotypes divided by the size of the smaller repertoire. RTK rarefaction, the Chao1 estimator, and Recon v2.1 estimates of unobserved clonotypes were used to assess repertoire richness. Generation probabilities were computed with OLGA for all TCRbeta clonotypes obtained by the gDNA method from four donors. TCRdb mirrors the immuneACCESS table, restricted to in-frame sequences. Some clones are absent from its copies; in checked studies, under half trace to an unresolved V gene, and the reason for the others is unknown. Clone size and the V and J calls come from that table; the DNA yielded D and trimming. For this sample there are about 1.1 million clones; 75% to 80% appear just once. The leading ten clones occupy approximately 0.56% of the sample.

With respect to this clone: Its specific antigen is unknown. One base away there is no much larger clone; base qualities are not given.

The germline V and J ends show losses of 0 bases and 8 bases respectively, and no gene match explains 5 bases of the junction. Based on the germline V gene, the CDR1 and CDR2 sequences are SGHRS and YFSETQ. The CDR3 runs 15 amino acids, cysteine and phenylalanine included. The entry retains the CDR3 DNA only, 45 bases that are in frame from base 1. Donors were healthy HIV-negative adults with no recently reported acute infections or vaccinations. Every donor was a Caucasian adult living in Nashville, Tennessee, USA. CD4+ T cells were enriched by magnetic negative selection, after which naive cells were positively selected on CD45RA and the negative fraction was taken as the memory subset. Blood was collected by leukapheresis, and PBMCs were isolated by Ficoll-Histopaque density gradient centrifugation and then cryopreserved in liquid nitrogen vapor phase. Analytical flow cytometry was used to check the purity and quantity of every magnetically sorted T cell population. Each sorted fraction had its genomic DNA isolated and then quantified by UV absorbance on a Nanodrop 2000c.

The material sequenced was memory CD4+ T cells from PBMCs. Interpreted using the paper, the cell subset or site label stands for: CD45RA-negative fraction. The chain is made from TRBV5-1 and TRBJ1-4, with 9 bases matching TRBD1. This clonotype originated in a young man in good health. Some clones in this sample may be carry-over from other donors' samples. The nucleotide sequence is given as TGCGCCAGCAGCTTGGCCGGGGACAGGGTGGAAAAACTGTTTTTT. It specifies CASSLAGDRVEKLFF. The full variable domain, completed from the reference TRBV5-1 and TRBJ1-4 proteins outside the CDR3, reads KAGVTQTPRYLIKTRGQQVTLSCSPISGHRSVSWYQQTPGQGLQFLFEYFSETQRNKGNFPGRFSGRQFSNSRSEMNVSTLELGDSALYLCASSLAGDRVEKLFFGSGTQLSVL.